One T cell receptor (beta chain) is described in this entry. Its antigen is as yet unknown. Germline V gives CDR1 SGHRS, CDR2 YFSETQ. The V end was cut by 4 bases, the J end by 0 bases, with 13 bases between. The CDR3 covers 15 residues. The data stem from a study of siplizumab effects on memory and regulatory T cells. General study points: Significantly reduced by siplizumab was the cumulative frequency of alloreactive sequences, namely those traceable to unstimulated CD4+ memory cells. Tracing alloreactive clones into unstimulated subsets worked for only a minor fraction of them.

Measured with immunoSEQ multiplex PCR; TCRdb has only the in-frame clones, and not every one. The table has about 100,000 clones, more than 90% seen once; the top ten hold 0.13% to 0.15%. The sample comprised CD4+ T cells sorted from blood. The source of this sequence is a human donor in good health. V is TRBV5-1 and J is TRBJ1-1; D perhaps matches TRBD1 (5 bases). The CDR3 DNA reads as TGCGCCAGCAGCCGGGGAGGGGTTTTGAACACTGAAGCTTTCTTT. Protein: CASSRGGVLNTEAFF.